The clone carrying this T cell receptor (beta chain) has only a few counts. Its specificity is not known. This entry belongs to a study of cytomegalovirus exposure and HLA in healthy donors. Study context: Among about 190 million T cells, an earlier analysis found 117 million unique TCR beta sequences. General study findings and limits: In the analysis, some V segments, TRBV6-2 and TRBV6-3 included, were excluded as indistinguishable. In vitro, a few CMV-associated chains proved specific for CMV antigens. Reportedly, cytomegalovirus status was diagnosed with high sensitivity and specificity.

PCR used 60 Vbeta primers and 13 Jbeta primers. Clones were sequenced by immunoSEQ multiplex PCR, and TCRdb holds only the in-frame ones, with some missing. The top ten clones hold more than 1% of a sample with 100,000 to 150,000 clones, 80% of them seen once. The germline V gene has CDR1 SGHTA and CDR2 FQGNSA. V was trimmed by 6 bases and J by 0 bases, leaving 8 bases between them. This CDR3 spans 13 amino acids. J is TRBJ1-2 and V is TRBV7-2; D not certain. The source of this sequence is a female donor in good health and CMV-seronegative. The sample consisted of PBMCs. The CDR3 nucleotides read TGTGCCAGCAGTTTACAGACTAACTATGGCTACACCTTC. It encodes CASSLQTNYGYTF.